A selection of T cell receptor beta chains follows, all from one sample in a study of CD8 T cells in ankylosing spondylitis. Each CDR3 protein gets one entry after TCRdb re-called the 5' RACE reads with MiXCR. The repertoire holds some 800,000 distinct CDR3 sequences, with around 11% as singletons. The specimen was blood, either unsorted or a sorted T cell fraction (not recorded which). All receptors come from a male donor with ankylosing spondylitis. Each CDR3 is given with its conserved first and last residue. Fields, in order: clone size, J gene, V gene, D gene, CDR3 DNA, CDR3 protein. A D gene is named only where the DNA matches it firmly. Some rows mark clone size as missing; the rest say once, few, many or name a class of expanded clone.

abundance: many
j_gene: TRBJ1-2
v_gene: TRBV5-1
d_gene: .
CDR3nt: TGCGCCAGCAGCTTGGCGGGCAGGACGGATGGCTACACCTTC
CDR3aa: CASSLAGRTDGYTF

abundance: many
j_gene: TRBJ2-2
v_gene: TRBV7-2
d_gene: .
CDR3nt: TGTGCCAGCAGCGAGGGACGGAACACCGGGGAGCTGTTTTTT
CDR3aa: CASSEGRNTGELFF

abundance: few
j_gene: TRBJ1-3
v_gene: TRBV11-2
d_gene: .
CDR3nt: TGTGCCAGCAGCTTAGGGTCAGGCTCCTCTGGAAACACCATATATTTT
CDR3aa: CASSLGSGSSGNTIYF

abundance: few
j_gene: TRBJ1-3
v_gene: TRBV6-1
d_gene: .
CDR3nt: TGTGCCAGCAGACCAACGGCTATCAACACCATATATTTT
CDR3aa: CASRPTAINTIYF

abundance: many
j_gene: TRBJ2-7
v_gene: TRBV29-1
d_gene: .
CDR3nt: TGCAGCGTTGAGGTCGGGGGAGAGGGCGAGCAGTACTTC
CDR3aa: CSVEVGGEGEQYF

abundance: .
j_gene: TRBJ1-3
v_gene: TRBV12-3/TRBV12-4
d_gene: .
CDR3nt: TGTGCCAGCAGACAATACAGGGTCTCTGGAAACACCATATATTTT
CDR3aa: CASRQYRVSGNTIYF

abundance: .
j_gene: TRBJ2-1
v_gene: TRBV20-1
d_gene: .
CDR3nt: TGCAGTGCTAGTTACAGAATCTGGCACAATGAGCAGTTCTTC
CDR3aa: CSASYRIWHNEQFF

abundance: .
j_gene: TRBJ2-7
v_gene: TRBV4-2
d_gene: TRBD1
CDR3nt: TGTGCCAGCAGCCAAGATAGGGATGCAGGGGGCCTTTACGAGCAGTACTTC
CDR3aa: CASSQDRDAGGLYEQYF

abundance: .
j_gene: TRBJ1-2
v_gene: TRBV10-3
d_gene: TRBD1
CDR3nt: TGTGCCACGGAGGGACAGGGGGGTTATGGCTACACCTTC
CDR3aa: CATEGQGGYGYTF

abundance: many
j_gene: TRBJ2-7
v_gene: TRBV20-1
d_gene: TRBD2
CDR3nt: TGCAGTGCTAGAGATCCAACTAGCGGGAGCTACGAGCAGTACTTC
CDR3aa: CSARDPTSGSYEQYF

abundance: few
j_gene: TRBJ2-1
v_gene: TRBV3-1
d_gene: TRBD2
CDR3nt: TGTGCCAGCAGACCTAGCGGGAGTGGCGATGAGCAGTTCTTC
CDR3aa: CASRPSGSGDEQFF

abundance: many
j_gene: TRBJ2-3
v_gene: TRBV12-3/TRBV12-4
d_gene: .
CDR3nt: TGTGCCAGCAGTCGGGACCACAGCACAGATACGCAGTATTTT
CDR3aa: CASSRDHSTDTQYF

abundance: few
j_gene: TRBJ2-7
v_gene: TRBV29-1
d_gene: .
CDR3nt: TGCAGCGTTGAAAAGGGCGGATCCCCTTCCTACGAGCAGTACTTC
CDR3aa: CSVEKGGSPSYEQYF

abundance: .
j_gene: TRBJ1-1
v_gene: TRBV27
d_gene: TRBD1
CDR3nt: TGTGCCAGTATGGGACAGGCGAGGACTGAAGCTTTCTTT
CDR3aa: CASMGQARTEAFF

abundance: few
j_gene: TRBJ2-1
v_gene: TRBV20-1
d_gene: .
CDR3nt: TGCAGTGCTAGAGATGGACCCTCCTACAATGAGCAGTTCTTC
CDR3aa: CSARDGPSYNEQFF

abundance: many
j_gene: TRBJ1-1
v_gene: TRBV5-1
d_gene: .
CDR3nt: TGCGCCAGCAGTCCCGGGGGCGAGAGGGTAGCTTTCTTT
CDR3aa: CASSPGGERVAFF

abundance: many
j_gene: TRBJ2-1
v_gene: TRBV12-3/TRBV12-4
d_gene: TRBD2
CDR3nt: TGTGCCAGCGGGTCAGCGGGGTCCAATGAGCAGTTCTTC
CDR3aa: CASGSAGSNEQFF

abundance: few
j_gene: TRBJ2-7
v_gene: TRBV18
d_gene: .
CDR3nt: TGTGCCAGCTCACCCGGACAGCGCCTCCAAGTTTACGAGCAGTACTTC
CDR3aa: CASSPGQRLQVYEQYF

abundance: few
j_gene: TRBJ2-2
v_gene: TRBV29-1
d_gene: TRBD1
CDR3nt: TGCAGCGTTTGGACAGGTTTCCCACCCGGGGAGCTGTTTTTT
CDR3aa: CSVWTGFPPGELFF

abundance: .
j_gene: TRBJ2-7
v_gene: TRBV5-1
d_gene: .
CDR3nt: TGCGCCAGCAGAGGGACGGAAGGGCGCTACGAGCAGTACTTC
CDR3aa: CASRGTEGRYEQYF

abundance: .
j_gene: TRBJ1-2
v_gene: TRBV7-9
d_gene: TRBD1
CDR3nt: TGTGCCAGCAGCACGACAGGGTTGGGCTACACCTTC
CDR3aa: CASSTTGLGYTF

abundance: few
j_gene: TRBJ2-7
v_gene: TRBV5-1
d_gene: TRBD1
CDR3nt: TGCGCCAGCAGCTTGAGGGCAAGACAGGGGGCGCGACACGAGCAGTACTTC
CDR3aa: CASSLRARQGARHEQYF

abundance: few
j_gene: TRBJ2-2
v_gene: TRBV27
d_gene: TRBD1
CDR3nt: TGTGCCAGCAAACCGGGACAGGGGTGGAACGGGGAGCTGTTTTTT
CDR3aa: CASKPGQGWNGELFF

abundance: .
j_gene: TRBJ2-5
v_gene: TRBV2
d_gene: .
CDR3nt: TGTGCCAGCACCCCGGTAAGGGAGACCCAGTACTTC
CDR3aa: CASTPVRETQYF

abundance: .
j_gene: TRBJ2-7
v_gene: TRBV10-2
d_gene: TRBD2
CDR3nt: TGCGCCAGCAGTGAGTCTTCACTAGCGGGCTCCTACGAGCAGTACTTC
CDR3aa: CASSESSLAGSYEQYF

abundance: .
j_gene: TRBJ2-6
v_gene: TRBV5-1
d_gene: .
CDR3nt: TGCGCCAGCAGCCCCCAGGGTACTGGGGCCAACGTCCTGACTTTC
CDR3aa: CASSPQGTGANVLTF

abundance: few
j_gene: TRBJ1-3
v_gene: TRBV10-3
d_gene: .
CDR3nt: TGTGCCATCATGAACAGGGAGGGATCCGGAAACACCATATATTTT
CDR3aa: CAIMNREGSGNTIYF

abundance: .
j_gene: TRBJ2-3
v_gene: TRBV6-6
d_gene: .
CDR3nt: TGTGCCAGCACCCGAGCGGGCCCAGATACGCAGTATTTT
CDR3aa: CASTRAGPDTQYF

abundance: .
j_gene: TRBJ1-5
v_gene: TRBV20-1
d_gene: TRBD1
CDR3nt: TGCAGTGCTAGAATCTCGGGGGACAGGGGCGGCAATCAGCCCCAGCATTTT
CDR3aa: CSARISGDRGGNQPQHF

abundance: .
j_gene: TRBJ2-7
v_gene: TRBV7-2
d_gene: .
CDR3nt: TGTGCCAGCAGGCAGGGACCGTACTACGAGCAGTACTTC
CDR3aa: CASRQGPYYEQYF

abundance: .
j_gene: TRBJ2-1
v_gene: TRBV2
d_gene: TRBD1
CDR3nt: TGTGCCAGCAGTGCCTACAGGGGAGTCAATGAGCAGTTCTTC
CDR3aa: CASSAYRGVNEQFF

abundance: .
j_gene: TRBJ2-7
v_gene: TRBV5-1
d_gene: .
CDR3nt: TGCGCCAGCAGCTTGAGCGCAGCGTATTCCTACGAGCAGTACTTC
CDR3aa: CASSLSAAYSYEQYF

abundance: .
j_gene: TRBJ2-2
v_gene: TRBV10-3
d_gene: TRBD1
CDR3nt: TGTGCCACCGGAGGACAGGGCTACACCGGGGAGCTGTTTTTT
CDR3aa: CATGGQGYTGELFF

abundance: once
j_gene: TRBJ1-4
v_gene: TRBV7-2
d_gene: TRBD1
CDR3nt: TGTGCCAGCAGCTTAATCAGGGGGCCGACTAATGAAAAACTGTTTTTT
CDR3aa: CASSLIRGPTNEKLFF

abundance: few
j_gene: TRBJ2-3
v_gene: TRBV7-2
d_gene: .
CDR3nt: TGTGCCAGCAGCTTAACTAGACTAGATACGCAGTATTTT
CDR3aa: CASSLTRLDTQYF

abundance: .
j_gene: TRBJ1-2
v_gene: TRBV27
d_gene: TRBD1
CDR3nt: TGTGCCAGCAGCGGACAGGGGGCTATCTATGGCTACACCTTC
CDR3aa: CASSGQGAIYGYTF

abundance: .
j_gene: TRBJ1-4
v_gene: TRBV20-1
d_gene: .
CDR3nt: TGCAGTGCGGCCCCAGGGGTGGTTGCTGAAAAACTGTTTTTT
CDR3aa: CSAAPGVVAEKLFF